This entry lists 18 T cell receptor beta chains sequenced from one sample in a study of T cells after yellow fever vaccination (dated by TCRdb to the late 2010s). The protocol used for the library was 5' RACE. Instrument on record: Illumina HiSeq 2500. Through fastp at Q25 and MiXCR, TCRdb rebuilt clones from the public reads, retaining in-frame beta chains. Records with the same CDR3 protein are collapsed into one entry carrying the most frequent genes and DNA. The sample table records around 360,000 distinct CDR3 sequences; under 14% of these occur just once. The ten largest clonotypes hold about 17% of the sample. The treatment or condition label on this specimen signifies: live attenuated yellow fever vaccine strain. The specimen comprised PBMCs, sampled on the day of the first yellow fever vaccination. The receptor source for this set is a man between 18 and 35 years old who received the YFV17D yellow fever vaccine.

The gene calls are TRBV3-1 and TRBJ2-3; possible D gene TRBD2, 5 bases. V was cut by 3 bases and J by 5 bases, with 24 bases left in between. Germline CDR1 LGHDT, CDR2 YNNKEL (reference sequence). The CDR3 has 18 amino acids. CDR3 region: CASSQLGGYSSPRDTQYF. The CDR3 DNA sequence: TGTGCCAGCAGCCAGCTCGGAGGTTACTCCTCTCCGAGAGATACGCAGTATTTT.

A few counts support this clonotype. The V gene is TRBV5-1, the J gene TRBJ2-3, with D unresolved. The V gene's germline CDR1 is SGHRS and CDR2 YFSETQ. The V end lost 3 bases, the J end lost 5 bases, and 16 bases lay between the germline ends. This CDR3 has 15 residues. The DNA of the CDR3 is TGCGCCAGCAGCTCCTTCGTTGGCCCACAAGATACGCAGTATTTT. Amino acid sequence: CASSSFVGPQDTQYF.

The rearrangement uses TRBV20-1 and TRBJ2-1; 8 positions match TRBD2. V lost 0 bases and J lost 7; bases outside the gene matches: 2. The CDR3 has 13 residues. CDR1 DFQATT and CDR2 SNEGSKA come from the germline V gene (reference sequence). The CDR3 here is CSARDVAGNEQFF. The DNA of the CDR3 is TGCAGTGCTAGAGATGTAGCGGGGAATGAGCAGTTCTTC.

This chain joins TRBV20-1 and TRBJ2-1; D may match TRBD1 or TRBD2 (6 bases each). The CDR3 has 15 residues. Per the germline V gene, CDR1 is DFQATT and CDR2 is SNEGSKA (reference sequence). Trimming stripped 6 bases from V and 0 bases from J, with 15 bases between. The CDR3 sequence is CSAYGGRSSYNEQFF. CDR3 bases: TGCAGTGCGTACGGGGGCCGTAGCTCCTACAATGAGCAGTTCTTC.

CDR3 amino acids: CASSRTESTDTQYF. The CDR3 coding sequence is TGTGCCAGCAGCCGGACAGAGTCCACAGATACGCAGTATTTT. The genes are TRBV12-3 or TRBV12-4 and TRBJ2-3; a weak D match, TRBD1 (6 bases). V lost 6 bases and J 2 bases, leaving 12 bases between the germline ends. The CDR3 is 14 residues long.

A few counts support this clonotype. This sequence joins TRBV18 and TRBJ1-1, with D possibly being TRBD1 (5 bases). The germline V gene has CDR1 KGHSH and CDR2 LQKENI. The CDR3 is made up of 17 amino acids. Trimming removed 0 bases at V and 8 bases at J, with 22 bases between. CDR3 sequence (DNA): TGTGCCAGCTCACCACCAGATGAGCCACGGACCCGGGACGAAGCTTTCTTT. Protein sequence: CASSPPDEPRTRDEAFF.

CDR3 residues: CASRNRGTENSPLHF. Written as DNA, the CDR3 is TGTGCCAGCAGAAACAGGGGTACGGAAAATTCACCCCTCCACTTT. The J gene is TRBJ1-6, the V gene TRBV12-3 or TRBV12-4, with 7 bases aligning to TRBD1. CDR3 length: 15 residues. J was trimmed by 7 bases and V by 6 bases; bases with no gene match: 9.

This clonotype has a handful of counts. The genes are TRBV4-2 and TRBJ2-3; 12 bases match TRBD2. The J segment lost 4 bases and the V segment lost 4 bases, leaving 6 bases of the junction unmatched. The germline CDR1 and CDR2 sequences are LGHNA and YNFKEQ. The CDR3 loop spans 16 amino acids. The CDR3 region has the DNA TGTGCCAGCAGCCGCAGGCTAGCGGGGGGGCCAGATACGCAGTATTTT. Protein product: CASSRRLAGGPDTQYF.

The rearrangement joins TRBV12-3 or TRBV12-4 to TRBJ1-4; D not certain. The CDR3 spans 13 residues. V lost 8 bases and J 5 bases, leaving 12 bases between the germline ends. The CDR3 region is CASRPRANEKLFF. For the CDR3, the DNA is TGTGCCAGCCGCCCGCGGGCAAATGAAAAACTGTTTTTT.

In this sample, this clonotype turned up once. J is TRBJ1-2 and V is TRBV13; the D is unclear. The CDR3 extends over 12 amino acids. Germline values: CDR1 PRHDT, CDR2 FYEKMQ (reference sequence). V lost 5 bases and J 9 bases, leaving 13 bases between the germline ends. CDR3 in amino acids: CASSPGLLCYTF. The CDR3 nucleotides are TGTGCCAGCAGCCCCGGGCTCCTCTGCTACACCTTC.

The chain joins TRBV28 to TRBJ2-6, with a weak D call TRBD1 (6 bases). The CDR3 consists of 17 residues. Germline-derived CDR1 and CDR2 are MDHEN and SYDVKM. V was clipped by 4 bases and J by 0 bases, with 13 bases between them. In nucleotides, the CDR3 is TGTGCCAGCAGTTCACCGGGACAAACCTCTGGGGCCAACGTCCTGACTTTC. Protein: CASSSPGQTSGANVLTF. The whole variable domain, filled in from reference TRBV28 and TRBJ2-6, reads DVKVTQSSRYLVKRTGEKVFLECVQDMDHENMFWYRQDPGLGLRLIYFSYDVKMKEKGDIPEGYSVSREKKERFSLILESASTNQTSMYLCASSSPGQTSGANVLTFGAGSRLTVL.

This clonotype was detected only a few times. This chain links TRBV12-3 or TRBV12-4 with TRBJ2-3, with D possibly being TRBD1 (5 bases). The CDR3 runs 13 residues. Trimming pared 4 bases from V and 6 bases from J, leaving 11 bases between. The CDR3 DNA sequence: TGTGCCAGCAGTTCCCAGTGGGGCGATACGCAGTATTTT. Protein: CASSSQWGDTQYF.

V and J are TRBV5-1 and TRBJ2-3; 11 bases match TRBD1. V dropped 7 bases and J dropped 5; count of bases not matched to a gene: 6. This CDR3 has 14 amino acids. Germline V gene sequence: CDR1 SGHRS, CDR2 YFSETQ. The DNA for the CDR3 is TGCGCCAGCGGGGACAGGGGGAAGGAAGATACGCAGTATTTT. As protein: CASGDRGKEDTQYF.

The rearrangement links TRBV5-1 to TRBJ1-1; no firm D call. The CDR3 consists of 14 residues. CDR1 is SGHRS, CDR2 YFSETQ, per germline. Trimming removed 2 bases at V and 3 bases at J, with 11 bases between. The CDR3 loop is CASSFSGWDTEAFF. CDR3 DNA: TGCGCCAGCAGCTTCTCTGGGTGGGACACTGAAGCTTTCTTT.

This clonotype appeared a few times. The rearrangement joins TRBV4-3 to TRBJ1-5; D might be TRBD1 (6 bases). Between the trimmed V and J ends, which lost 3 bases and 5 bases, there was a span of 14 bases. Germline CDR1 and CDR2: LGHNA and YSLEER. The CDR3 extends over 15 amino acids. The CDR3, as DNA: TGCGCCAGCAGCCATGAAAGGGGGGGGGATCAGCCCCAGCATTTT. Encoded protein: CASSHERGGDQPQHF.

This clonotype was observed many times. The chain links TRBV12-3 or TRBV12-4 to TRBJ2-7; D is undetermined. The CDR3 spans 13 residues. Trimming took off 5 bases at V and 0 bases at J, with 8 bases between the two ends. In DNA, the CDR3 is TGTGCCAGCAGTCCTATGAGCTCCTACGAGCAGTACTTC. Residues: CASSPMSSYEQYF.

This clonotype was observed at least ten times. The chain combines TRBV4-1 with TRBJ1-5; D is undetermined. The V gene lost 4 bases and the J gene lost 7 bases, with 14 bases spanning the gap. Germline V gene lookup returns CDR1 MGHRA and CDR2 YSYEKL. This CDR3 has 14 residues. The CDR3 bases are TGCGCCAGCAGCCCAGGTGGGCTGGGGCAGCCCCAGCATTTT. It encodes CASSPGGLGQPQHF.

The sample holds a few counts of this clonotype. The chain carries TRBV7-2 and TRBJ2-1, with a possible D match to TRBD1 (6 bases). V was shortened by 1 base and J by 8 bases, with 18 bases between the two germline ends. The germline gives CDR1 SGHTA, CDR2 FQGNSA. This CDR3 region has 16 residues. The CDR3 DNA sequence: TGTGCCAGCAGCTTAGAGGCCAGGGGCGCCTTCGATGAGCAGTTCTTC. Residues: CASSLEARGAFDEQFF.